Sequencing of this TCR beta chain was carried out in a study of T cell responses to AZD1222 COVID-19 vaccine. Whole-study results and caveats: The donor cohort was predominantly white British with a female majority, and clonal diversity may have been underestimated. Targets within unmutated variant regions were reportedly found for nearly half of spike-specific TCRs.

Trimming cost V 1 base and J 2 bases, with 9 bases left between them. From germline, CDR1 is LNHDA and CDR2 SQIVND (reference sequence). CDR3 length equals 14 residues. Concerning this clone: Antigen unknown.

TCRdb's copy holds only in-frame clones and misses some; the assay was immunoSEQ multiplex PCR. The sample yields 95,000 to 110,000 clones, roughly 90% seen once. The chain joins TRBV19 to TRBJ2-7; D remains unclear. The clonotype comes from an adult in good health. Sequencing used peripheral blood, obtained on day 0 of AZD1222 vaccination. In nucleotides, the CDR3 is TGTGCCAGTAGTATAGCAGGAACCCCCTACGAGCAGTACTTC. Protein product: CASSIAGTPYEQYF.